This entry lists 2 T cell receptor beta chains sequenced from one sample in a study of T cell clonality in common variable immunodeficiency. Profiled with immunoSEQ multiplex PCR; TCRdb holds only in-frame clones, not every one. The sample holds fewer than 70,000 clones, and no clone turns up only once. Material: peripheral blood mononuclear cells. These receptors came from a person aged 18 to 75 in good health.

This clone was detected many times. The read ends 3 residues early relative to the CDR3; the germline J gene fills the gap. This chain uses TRBV20-1 with TRBJ2-1; 8 bases are shared with TRBD2. This CDR3 is 16 amino acids long. The trim removed 2 bases at V and 2 bases at J, leaving 8 bases unmatched. Germline V gene sequence: CDR1 DFQATT, CDR2 SNEGSKA (reference sequence). The CDR3 sequence is CSARFRREDPYNEQFF. The CDR3 DNA, read in part, is TGCAGTGCTAGATTCCGGCGGGAGGACCCCTACAATGAG.

This clone was seen at least ten times. The read terminates 3 residues ahead of where the CDR3 ends, so the germline J gene completes it. Other nucleotide sequences in the sample specify the same CDR3. The genes are TRBV4-1 and TRBJ2-1; the D gene is possibly TRBD2 (6 bases). V was trimmed by 0 bases and J by 0 bases, leaving 9 bases between them. The germline V gene has CDR1 MGHRA and CDR2 YSYEKL. CDR3 size: 16 residues. Incomplete CDR3 DNA: TGCGCCAGCAGCCAAGATCTGGGGGGCTCCTACAATGAG. It is translated as CASSQDLGGSYNE. The whole CDR3 sequence is CASSQDLGGSYNEQFF.